Following are 14 T cell receptor beta chains from one sample sequenced in a study of control samples from healthy donors and cancer patients. Produced via immunoSEQ multiplex PCR; TCRdb's table is partial and in-frame only. There are approximately 76,000 clones in the sample; 80% to 90% occur only once, and approximately 10% lies in the top ten. The sequencing input was PBMCs. The origin of the receptors is a man aged 55 to 69 with head and neck cancer.

The V gene is TRBV5-1, the J gene TRBJ2-3, with D perhaps TRBD2 (6 bases). V lost 0 bases, J lost 2 bases, and 13 bases lay in between. Germline V gene sequence: CDR1 SGHRS, CDR2 YFSETQ. This CDR3 comprises 16 residues. CDR3 bases: TGCGCCAGCAGCTTGGCGGCGGGAACCTACACAGATACGCAGTATTTT. This encodes CASSLAAGTYTDTQYF. Full variable domain (remainder filled in from reference TRBV5-1 and TRBJ2-3): KAGVTQTPRYLIKTRGQQVTLSCSPISGHRSVSWYQQTPGQGLQFLFEYFSETQRNKGNFPGRFSGRQFSNSRSEMNVSTLELGDSALYLCASSLAAGTYTDTQYFGPGTRLTVL.

A few counts support this clone. The chain couples TRBV7-9 to TRBJ2-7, with 10 positions matching TRBD2. The CDR3 has 14 residues. Looked up from germline, CDR1 is SEHNR and CDR2 is FQNEAQ (reference sequence). Germline trimming cut 5 bases from V and 6 bases from J; bases unmatched to any gene: 7. CDR3 nucleotide sequence: TGTGCCAGCAGCGGGTGGACTAGCGGAGGCGAGCAGTACTTC. Residues: CASSGWTSGGEQYF. The full variable domain, rest sourced from reference TRBV7-9 and TRBJ2-7, is DTGVSQNPRHKITKRGQNVTFRCDPISEHNRLYWYRQTLGQGPEFLTYFQNEAQLEKSRLLSDRFSAERPKGSFSTLEIQRTEQGDSAMYLCASSGWTSGGEQYFGPGTRLTVT.

This sequence joins TRBV7-9 and TRBJ2-3, with D unclear. Germline V CDR1 and CDR2: SEHNR, FQNEAQ (reference sequence). The CDR3 spans 12 residues. The germline V and J ends were trimmed by 5 bases and 7 bases, with 10 bases remaining between them. The CDR3 nucleotides read TGTGCCAGCAGCCGACTCACGAATACGCAGTATTTT. It codes for CASSRLTNTQYF.

The chain joins TRBV24-1 to TRBJ2-1, with TRBD2 matching over 14 bases. This CDR3 region has 20 residues. V lost 1 base to trimming and J lost 5 bases; unmatched junction nucleotides: 12. Looked up from germline, CDR1 is KGHDR and CDR2 is SFDVKD. As DNA, the CDR3 is TGTGCCACCAGTGATTTAGCGACTAGCGGGAGGGGGTTAACAGACAATGAGCAGTTCTTC. It yields the protein CATSDLATSGRGLTDNEQFF.

V is TRBV2 and J is TRBJ2-3, with D perhaps TRBD1 or TRBD2 (5 bases each). CDR3 length: 15 residues. Deletions cut 6 bases from V and 1 base from J, with 14 bases between. Germline CDR1 is SNHLY and CDR2 is FYNNEI. The CDR3 DNA reads as TGTGCCAGCAGGGGGGACCTAACTGGCACAGATACGCAGTATTTT. Amino acids: CASRGDLTGTDTQYF.

The gene calls are TRBV4-2 and TRBJ1-3, with 8 bases matching TRBD1. V was pared by 1 base and J by 4 bases, with 3 bases of the junction left unmatched. Per germline, CDR1 LGHNA and CDR2 YNFKEQ. CDR3 length: 15 amino acids. This chain's CDR3 is CASSQVTGAGNTIYF. The CDR3 bases are TGTGCCAGCAGCCAAGTGACAGGGGCGGGAAACACCATATATTTT.

The chain recombines TRBV23-1 with TRBJ2-7; 8 positions match TRBD2. TRBV23-1 is sorted into the ORF group, with uncertain function. Trimming at V came to 4 bases and at J to 6 bases, leaving 17 bases not matched to a gene. The CDR3 runs to 17 residues. The CDR3 sequence is CASSLQSGSGDSAEQYF. The CDR3 region has the DNA TGCGCCAGCAGTCTGCAGAGCGGTAGCGGGGATTCCGCCGAGCAGTACTTC.

The rearrangement joins TRBV5-6 to TRBJ2-3; possibly TRBD1 for D (5 bases). CDR1 is SGHDT and CDR2 is YYEEEE in the germline V gene. V was pared by 7 bases and J by 4 bases, with 13 bases between. This CDR3 spans 13 amino acids. DNA of the CDR3: TGTGCCAGCTCGCAGGGCGCCGCAGATACGCAGTATTTT. It is translated as CASSQGAADTQYF.

The chain carries TRBV12-5 and TRBJ1-2; D remains ambiguous. Germline V gives CDR1 LGHNT, CDR2 FRNRAP. Between the trimmed V and J ends, which lost 6 bases and 4 bases, there was a span of 18 bases. CDR3 length equals 15 residues. CDR3 protein: CASGPPSGTGYGYTF. In nucleotides, the CDR3 is TGTGCTAGTGGCCCGCCCAGTGGAACTGGCTATGGCTACACCTTC.

The chain couples TRBV5-1 to TRBJ2-3; 13 bases line up with TRBD2. The J segment lost 0 bases and the V segment lost 4 bases, leaving 2 bases of the junction unmatched. Per the germline V gene, CDR1 is SGHRS and CDR2 is YFSETQ. The CDR3 has 16 residues. The CDR3 protein is CASSTGLAGSTDTQYF. In nucleotides, the CDR3 is TGCGCCAGCAGCACGGGACTAGCGGGGAGCACAGATACGCAGTATTTT.

This sequence joins TRBV5-1 and TRBJ1-1, with D possibly being TRBD1 (5 bases). Looked up from germline, CDR1 is SGHRS and CDR2 is YFSETQ. Trimming stripped 4 bases from V and 7 bases from J, with 17 bases between. The CDR3 length is 14 residues. The CDR3 loop reads CASSAGQAALEAFF. DNA for the CDR3: TGCGCCAGCAGCGCCGGACAAGCAGCCCTTGAAGCTTTCTTT.

The CDR3 region has the DNA TGTGCCAGCAGGAGGCAGGGTCTATGCGAAAAACTGTTTTTT. Translating gives CASRRQGLCEKLFF. V is TRBV14 and J is TRBJ1-4, with D possibly being TRBD1 (5 bases). This CDR3 has 14 amino acids. Germline CDR1 is SGHDN and CDR2 is FVKESK. Trimming removed 6 bases at V and 8 bases at J, with 16 bases between.

The rearrangement joins TRBV23-1 to TRBJ1-6; D uncertain. TRBV23-1 is recorded as an ORF, its role being uncertain. The CDR3 is 17 amino acids. The V gene lost 0 bases and the J gene lost 1 base, with 10 bases spanning the gap. CDR3 coding DNA: TGCGCCAGCAGTCAATCTCTGGGCGGGTCCTATAATTCACCCCTCCACTTT. Protein product: CASSQSLGGSYNSPLHF.

This chain connects TRBV6-2 or TRBV6-3 to TRBJ2-5; no definite D call. The ends were cut back, 2 bases at V and 2 bases at J, with 12 bases in the middle. The CDR3 is made up of 15 amino acids. Germline-derived CDR1 and CDR2 are MNHEY and SVGEGT. In nucleotides, the CDR3 is TGTGCCAGCAGTTACGTGTGGGGTAAACAAGAGACCCAGTACTTC. Translating it yields CASSYVWGKQETQYF.